This TCR beta chain emerged from a study of T cell responses to AZD1222 COVID-19 vaccine. Deletions cut 1 base from V and 1 base from J, with 10 bases between. This CDR3 has 15 amino acids. In germline, CDR1 is LGHNA, CDR2 YSLEER. The sample holds one count of this clone. As yet, its antigen is unknown. Findings and limits, study-wide: CD4 TCRs associated with vaccination spanned spike, dominating at 160-218 and 743-854.

Only in-frame clones appear in the TCRdb table, and some are missing; sequencing was by immunoSEQ multiplex PCR. Here the sample spans 150,000 to 200,000 clones, around 90% being singletons. The gene calls are TRBV4-3 and TRBJ1-1, with D maybe TRBD1 (5 bases). The sequencing here drew on peripheral blood, taken on day 0 of AZD1222 vaccination. The receptor's source is an adult in good health. CDR3: CASSQARTTNTEAFF. The DNA for the CDR3 is TGCGCCAGCAGCCAAGCCAGGACAACGAACACTGAAGCTTTCTTT.